This T cell receptor beta chain was sequenced during a study of T cell responses to AZD1222 COVID-19 vaccine. Study results and caveats: Most donors were white British and more were female, and clonal diversity was possibly underestimated. The study identified only five to seven AZD1222 recipients as seropositive at baseline. Nearly half of spike-specific TCRs reportedly target variant regions that are unmutated in the B.1.351 and B.1.1.7 variants.

The V gene's germline CDR1 is SQVTM and CDR2 ANQGSEA. The V end lost 3 bases, the J end lost 10 bases, and 16 bases lay between the germline ends. The CDR3 loop spans 13 amino acids. A remark on this clone: Its specificity is not known.

Clones were read by immunoSEQ multiplex PCR, and TCRdb kept only the in-frame ones, dropping some. The repertoire holds over 140,000 clones, with 80% to 95% as singletons. The chain has TRBV29-1 and TRBJ2-1; tentative D call: TRBD2 (5 bases). The sample here was peripheral blood, taken 28 days after the second AZD1222 dose. This TCR derives from an adult who received the AZD1222 COVID-19 vaccine. This CDR3 reads CSVDQSSGVEQFF. The CDR3 DNA reads as TGCAGCGTTGATCAAAGTTCCGGGGTCGAGCAGTTCTTC.